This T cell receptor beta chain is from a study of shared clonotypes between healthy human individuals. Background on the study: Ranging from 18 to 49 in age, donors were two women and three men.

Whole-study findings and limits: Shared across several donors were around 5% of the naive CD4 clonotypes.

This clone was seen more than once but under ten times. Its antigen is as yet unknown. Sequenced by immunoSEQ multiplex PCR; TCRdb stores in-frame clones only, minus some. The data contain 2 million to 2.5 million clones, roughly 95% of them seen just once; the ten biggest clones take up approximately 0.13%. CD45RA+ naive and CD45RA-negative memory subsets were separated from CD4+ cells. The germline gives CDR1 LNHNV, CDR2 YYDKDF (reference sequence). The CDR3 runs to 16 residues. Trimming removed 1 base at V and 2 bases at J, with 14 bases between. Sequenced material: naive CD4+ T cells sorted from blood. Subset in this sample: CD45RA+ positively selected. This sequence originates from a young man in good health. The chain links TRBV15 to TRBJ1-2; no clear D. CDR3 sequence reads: CATSRAFPLENYGYTF. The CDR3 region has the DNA TGTGCCACCAGCAGAGCGTTTCCCCTCGAGAACTATGGCTACACCTTC.